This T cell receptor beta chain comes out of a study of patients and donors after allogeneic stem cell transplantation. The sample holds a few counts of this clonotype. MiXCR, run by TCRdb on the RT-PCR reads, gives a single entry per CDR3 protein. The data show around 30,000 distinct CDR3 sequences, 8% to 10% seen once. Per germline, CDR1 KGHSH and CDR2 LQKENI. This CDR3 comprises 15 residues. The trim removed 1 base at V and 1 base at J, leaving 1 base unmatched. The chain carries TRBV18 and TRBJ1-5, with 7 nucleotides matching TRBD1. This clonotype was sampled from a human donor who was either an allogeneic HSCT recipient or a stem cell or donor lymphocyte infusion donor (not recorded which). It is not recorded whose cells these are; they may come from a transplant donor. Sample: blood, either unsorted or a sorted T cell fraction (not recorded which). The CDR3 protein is CASSPQGASNQPQHF. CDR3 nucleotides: TGTGCCAGCTCACCACAGGGGGCGAGCAATCAGCCCCAGCATTTT.